A selection of T cell receptor beta chains follows, all from one sample in a study of blood T cell repertoires in COVID-19. Measured with immunoSEQ multiplex PCR; TCRdb has only the in-frame clones, and not every one. The sample holds around 260,000 clones, over 75% seen once. Source material: peripheral blood. These receptors originate from a human donor with COVID-19, enrolled during active disease. The donor label of this sample is uncertain. The conserved cysteine and the conserved F or W are not part of the CDR3 here. Each record gives: J gene, D gene, clone size, V gene, CDR3 protein. D genes are given only for firm matches. Rows give clone size only sometimes, using once, few, many, or a class for an expanded clone.

>TRBJ2-1|NA|once|TRBV9
ASSVDSQAPRNEQF
>TRBJ1-2|NA|NA|TRBV5-6
ASSLPSVESYGYT
>TRBJ1-4|NA|few|TRBV11-2
ASSPRGDEKLF
>TRBJ2-6|NA|once|TRBV7-8
ASSLVFSSGANVLT
>TRBJ2-1|NA|NA|TRBV28
ASSFGFGGSYNEQF
>TRBJ2-5|NA|NA|TRBV3-1/TRBV3-2
ASSQGVTSGETQY
>TRBJ1-2|TRBD1|NA|TRBV12-3/TRBV12-4
ASSLAGQGIHT
>TRBJ1-3|NA|NA|TRBV6-5
ASTRTVGNTIY
>TRBJ1-3|NA|NA|TRBV9
ASSPTTVTGNTIY
>TRBJ2-5|NA|NA|TRBV6-5
ASSYFLQETQY
>TRBJ1-1|NA|NA|TRBV7-9
ASSLGTEAPEAF
>TRBJ2-1|TRBD2|NA|TRBV11-2
ASSSGGLAGAGSYNEQF
>TRBJ1-1|NA|NA|TRBV7-3
ASSLGTLQNTEAF
>TRBJ1-1|TRBD1|many|TRBV19
ASSILSSRGYTEAF
>TRBJ1-3|NA|once|TRBV15
ATSRGQGLAGNTIY
>TRBJ2-7|NA|once|TRBV6-2/TRBV6-3
ASSRTRSPGEQY
>TRBJ2-1|NA|NA|TRBV12-2
ASRCITKSSYNEQF